This TCR beta chain is drawn from a study of control samples from healthy donors and cancer patients. Profiling relied on immunoSEQ multiplex PCR, and the TCRdb table lists in-frame clones only, not all of them. This sample carries roughly 120,000 clones, about 95% of them seen once, and the ten largest clones take 3.6%. The table lists this clone with a count of one. CDR3 length: 14 residues. The V gene's germline CDR1 is MDHEN and CDR2 SYDVKM. Trimming shortened V by 4 bases and J by 9 bases, and 13 bases separated the two germline ends. V gene TRBV28 combines with J gene TRBJ1-6; tentative D call: TRBD1 (6 bases). The sequenced sample was blood. The receptor was derived from a man aged 30 to 45 in good health. The CDR3 region has the DNA TGTGCCAGCAGTTCCCCGGGACAACGTTCACCCCTCCACTTT. Translation gives CASSSPGQRSPLHF.